This T cell receptor (beta chain) was identified during a study of cytomegalovirus exposure and HLA in healthy donors. Study-wide results and limits: Across donors, most TCRs were seen rarely, yet some public ones were widespread.

The PCR had 60 Vbeta and 13 Jbeta primers. Sequencing was performed with immunoSEQ multiplex PCR; in TCRdb, only in-frame clones are kept and a portion is missing. Of about 68,000 clones in the sample, 75% to 85% were seen once. A word on this clone: Its antigen is undetermined.

Trimming left V 4 bases short and J 3 bases short, with 12 bases between. The CDR3 runs to 14 residues. CDR1 is ENHRY and CDR2 is SYGVKD in the germline V gene. This TCR came from a human donor in good health. J is TRBJ1-1 and V is TRBV10-3; possible D gene TRBD1, 5 bases. Sample: PBMCs. The CDR3 DNA is TGTGCCATCAGTGCCCAGGGAACGGACACTGAAGCTTTCTTT. It is translated as CAISAQGTDTEAFF.